Below are 27 T cell receptor beta chains sequenced from a single sample in a study of early T cells in non-severe SARS-CoV-2 infection. TCRdb called the 5' RACE reads again in MiXCR, with one record for every CDR3 protein. The sample consists of more than 25,000 distinct CDR3 sequences, around 5.7% of them appearing once. The sequenced material came from whole blood. The receptors were gathered from an adult who was a healthcare worker with PCR-confirmed SARS-CoV-2 infection or an uninfected control (not recorded which).

A few counts support this clonotype. The chain has TRBV6-6 and TRBJ2-7; D is undetermined. The ends were cut back, 4 bases at V and 5 bases at J, with 18 bases in the middle. Germline loops: CDR1 MNHNY, CDR2 SVGAGI (reference sequence). There are 15 residues in the CDR3. The CDR3 DNA sequence: TGTGCCAGCAGTTTAAAAGGGTTTGGGGTTAACGAGCAGTACTTC. Amino acids: CASSLKGFGVNEQYF.

The rearrangement links TRBV7-8 to TRBJ2-1, with 11 bases fitting TRBD2. Germline-derived CDR1 and CDR2 are SGHVS and FQNEAQ. The CDR3 has 13 amino acids. V shed 10 bases, J shed 4 bases, and the junction held 3 bases outside the gene matches. The CDR3 protein is CATGLAVYNEQFF. The CDR3 DNA reads TGTGCCACGGGACTAGCGGTATACAATGAGCAGTTCTTC.

This clonotype was counted many times. This chain joins TRBV2 and TRBJ2-4, with D hard to call. V was trimmed by 7 bases and J by 0 bases, leaving 7 bases between them. Germline lookup yields CDR1 SNHLY and CDR2 FYNNEI. The CDR3 contains 13 residues. The CDR3 loop is CASTPGAKNIQYF. CDR3 sequence (DNA): TGTGCCAGCACCCCCGGAGCCAAAAACATTCAGTACTTC.

This rearrangement joins TRBV6-2 or TRBV6-3 to TRBJ2-7; D not resolved. With 2 bases removed from V and 0 bases from J, the gap between germline ends came to 2 bases. The V gene's germline CDR1 is MNHEY and CDR2 SVGEGT. This CDR3 is built from 12 residues. CDR3 sequence reads: CASSYPSYEQYF. DNA of the CDR3: TGTGCCAGCAGTTACCCCTCCTACGAGCAGTACTTC.

The rearrangement joins TRBV28 to TRBJ2-2, with unresolved D. The V and J ends lost 5 bases and 2 bases respectively, with 3 bases between them. Germline CDR1 reads MDHEN; CDR2 reads SYDVKM. The length of the CDR3 is 12 residues. The CDR3 reads CASSQNTGELFF. The CDR3 coding sequence is TGTGCCAGCAGTCAAAACACCGGGGAGCTGTTTTTT.

Many counts were recorded for this clonotype. The V gene is TRBV6-2 or TRBV6-3, the J gene TRBJ2-3; D unresolved. Deletions cut 8 bases from V and 6 bases from J, with 15 bases between. This CDR3 is 13 amino acids long. The V gene's germline CDR1 is MNHEY and CDR2 SVGEGT. The CDR3 DNA reads as TGTGCCAGCGTCGGCAGGCTTCTCGATACGCAGTATTTT. It is translated as CASVGRLLDTQYF.

This clonotype appeared many times. The chain couples TRBV5-6 to TRBJ1-2; possibly TRBD1 for D (6 bases). From germline, CDR1 is SGHDT and CDR2 YYEEEE. V lost 2 bases and J lost 2, with 10 bases in between. The CDR3 has 14 residues. CDR3 in DNA: TGTGCCAGCAGCTTAGGGGACACCAACTATGGCTACACCTTC. It yields the protein CASSLGDTNYGYTF.

This clonotype appeared many times. The CDR3 bases are TGCAGTGCTAGAGATCCCCAGGGACCTAATGAAAAACTGTTTTTT. It translates to CSARDPQGPNEKLFF. V gene TRBV20-1 combines with J gene TRBJ1-4; possibly TRBD1 for D (5 bases). Per the germline V gene, CDR1 is DFQATT and CDR2 is SNEGSKA (reference sequence). V lost 0 bases and J 3 bases, leaving 11 bases between the germline ends. The CDR3 spans 15 residues.

CDR3 residues: CASSVGTSGLTDTQYF. CDR3 nucleotide sequence: TGTGCCAGCAGCGTAGGGACTAGCGGGCTCACAGATACGCAGTATTTT. The chain links TRBV9 to TRBJ2-3; 11 bases fit TRBD2. Germline-derived CDR1 and CDR2 are SGDLS and YYNGEE. Unmatched junction bases numbered 2, after V lost 0 bases and J lost 2 bases. The CDR3 runs to 16 residues.

The table lists this clonotype with a few counts. This sequence joins TRBV7-6 and TRBJ2-1, with D maybe TRBD1 (6 bases). The CDR3 sequence is 15 residues long. V was cut by 2 bases and J by 7 bases, with 15 bases left in between. From germline, CDR1 is SGHVS and CDR2 FNYEAQ. CDR3 nucleotides: TGTGCCAGCAGCTTATTAGCAGGGGCCCTTAATGAGCAGTTCTTC. It specifies CASSLLAGALNEQFF.

This clonotype occurred many times. The chain has TRBV5-5 and TRBJ1-1, with a weak D call TRBD1 (5 bases). V dropped 0 bases and J dropped 0 bases, with 12 bases sitting between them. CDR3 length: 16 residues. Germline loops: CDR1 SGHKS, CDR2 YYEKEE (reference sequence). In DNA, the CDR3 is TGTGCCAGCAGCTTGGCCATCCGGGGGTTGAACACTGAAGCTTTCTTT. It codes for CASSLAIRGLNTEAFF.

This clonotype came up many times. This chain uses TRBV11-2 with TRBJ2-5, with 8 bases that match TRBD2. This CDR3 spans 15 amino acids. With V trimmed by 1 base and J by 4 bases, 5 bases remained unmatched. CDR1 and CDR2 from the germline V gene are SGHAT and FQNNGV. The DNA for the CDR3 is TGTGCCAGCAGCTTAGTTCGAGCGGGGGTAGAGACCCAGTACTTC. This encodes CASSLVRAGVETQYF.

This clonotype was recorded many times. The V gene is TRBV25-1, the J gene TRBJ2-3; TRBD2 matches 8 bases. This CDR3 is built from 14 residues. V trimming: 2 bases; J trimming: 6 bases; junction bases outside the gene matches: 4. Germline CDR1 is MGHDK and CDR2 is SYGVNS. In nucleotides, the CDR3 is TGTGCCAGCAGTGAAAAGCGGGGGACGGATACGCAGTATTTT. Protein product: CASSEKRGTDTQYF.

This clonotype has ten or more counts. V usage is TRBV3-1 and J usage is TRBJ1-3; D is unclear. Germline V CDR1 and CDR2: LGHDT, YNNKEL (reference sequence). V was pared by 5 bases and J by 4 bases, with 9 bases between. The CDR3 has 13 residues. The CDR3 DNA follows: TGTGCCAGCAGCTTAAGCCCAGGAAACACCATATATTTT. It yields the protein CASSLSPGNTIYF. Variable domain in full (rest from reference TRBV3-1 and TRBJ1-3): DTAVSQTPKYLVTQMGNDKSIKCEQNLGHDTMYWYKQDSKKFLKIMFSYNNKELIINETVPNRFSPKSPDKAHLNLHINSLELGDSAVYFCASSLSPGNTIYFGEGSWLTVV.

The chain uses TRBV7-2 and TRBJ2-5; D may match TRBD1 or TRBD2 (6 bases each). V was shortened by 7 bases and J by 4 bases, with 19 bases between the two germline ends. The CDR3 has 15 residues. Germline CDR1 and CDR2: SGHTA and FQGNSA. The CDR3, as DNA: TGTGCCAGCACCCCCAGGGGTGGGGGGAGAGAGACCCAGTACTTC. Translating it yields CASTPRGGGRETQYF.

This clonotype was seen repeatedly, ten times or more. The chain is built from TRBV20-1 and TRBJ1-4, with D perhaps matching TRBD1 (5 bases). CDR3 length: 14 residues. V shed 6 bases and J shed 0 bases, with 11 bases lying between them. The V gene's germline CDR1 is DFQATT and CDR2 SNEGSKA (reference sequence). The CDR3 sequence: CSAKRQPTNEKLFF. The CDR3, as DNA: TGCAGTGCAAAAAGACAGCCAACTAATGAAAAACTGTTTTTT.

In its sample, this clonotype was seen many times. The rearrangement joins TRBV20-1 to TRBJ1-2; no clear D gene. Trimming stripped 5 bases from V and 2 bases from J, with 15 bases between. The CDR3 has 14 amino acids. The V gene's germline CDR1 is DFQATT and CDR2 SNEGSKA (reference sequence). The CDR3 coding sequence is TGCAGTGCTGGCTCTTGGGTAGGAAACTATGGCTACACCTTC. Translating it yields CSAGSWVGNYGYTF.

This clonotype was observed many times. The chain recombines TRBV18 with TRBJ2-1, with D uncertain. The CDR3 spans 15 residues. Trimming removed 3 bases from V and 3 bases from J, with 12 bases in between. From germline, CDR1 is KGHSH and CDR2 LQKENI. The CDR3 nucleotides read TGTGCCAGCTCACCGATGGGTGGATTCTACAATGAGCAGTTCTTC. It is translated as CASSPMGGFYNEQFF.

This clonotype was detected many times. The V and J genes are TRBV7-9 and TRBJ2-1; 13 positions match TRBD2. CDR1 and CDR2 (germline): SEHNR, FQNEAQ (reference sequence). The CDR3 extends over 16 amino acids. The J segment lost 8 bases and the V segment lost 5 bases, leaving 9 bases of the junction unmatched. The CDR3 sequence is CASSTTSGGAAHEQFF. The CDR3 DNA is TGTGCCAGCAGCACAACTAGCGGGGGGGCCGCGCATGAGCAGTTCTTC.

This clonotype came up many times. V and J are TRBV5-4 and TRBJ2-6, with a tentative D call TRBD2 (6 bases). The CDR3 has 15 amino acids. The germline CDR1 and CDR2 sequences are SGHNT and YYREEE (reference sequence). Between the trimmed V and J ends, which lost 4 bases and 2 bases, there was a span of 10 bases. Written as DNA, the CDR3 is TGTGCCAGCAGCGGGGCGGGAACTGGGGCCAACGTCCTGACTTTC. It specifies CASSGAGTGANVLTF.

This clonotype was found many times. The chain carries TRBV20-1 and TRBJ2-3; TRBD2 might be the D (7 bases). Trimming pared 3 bases from V and 2 bases from J, leaving 18 bases between. The CDR3 contains 16 residues. Germline CDR1 and CDR2: DFQATT and SNEGSKA (reference sequence). CDR3 sequence: CSARSPLGGLTDTQYF. The CDR3 DNA is TGCAGTGCTAGGAGCCCCCTCGGGGGGCTCACAGATACGCAGTATTTT.

This clonotype was observed many times. This chain connects TRBV6-1 to TRBJ2-7; 7 bases are a match to TRBD1. The V gene end was trimmed by 7 bases and the J gene end by 0 bases; junction bases not matched to a gene: 6. The CDR3 totals 14 residues. Germline loops: CDR1 MNHNS, CDR2 SASEGT. Written as DNA, the CDR3 is TGTGCCAGCAAAACAGGGGTCCCCTCCTACGAGCAGTACTTC. Residues: CASKTGVPSYEQYF.

The V and J genes are TRBV7-2 and TRBJ2-5; 10 positions match TRBD1. In germline, CDR1 is SGHTA, CDR2 FQGNSA. The V segment lost 0 bases and the J segment 5 bases; nucleotides outside the gene matches: 9. The CDR3 sequence is 17 residues long. DNA of the CDR3: TGTGCCAGCAGCTTAGCCTATCCGGGACAGGGGAGGGAGACCCAGTACTTC. Translating it yields CASSLAYPGQGRETQYF.

This clonotype was seen many times. V gene TRBV28 combines with J gene TRBJ2-3; D not resolved. CDR1 and CDR2 (germline): MDHEN, SYDVKM. CDR3 length equals 12 residues. Between the trimmed V and J ends, which lost 1 base and 3 bases, there was a span of 2 bases. The DNA for the CDR3 is TGTGCCAGCAGTTTATTTACAGATACGCAGTATTTT. Translation: CASSLFTDTQYF.

This clonotype was detected ten times or more. The chain links TRBV10-3 to TRBJ2-6; TRBD1 matches 9 bases. There are 17 residues in the CDR3. Unmatched junction bases numbered 4, after V lost 2 bases and J lost 2 bases. Germline CDR1 is ENHRY and CDR2 is SYGVKD. CDR3 coding DNA: TGTGCCATCAGTGAGACAGGGGGCGCCCCTGGGGCCAACGTCCTGACTTTC. The encoded protein is CAISETGGAPGANVLTF.

This clonotype occurred many times. This chain links TRBV28 with TRBJ2-1, with D tentatively TRBD2 (5 bases). Germline V gene lookup returns CDR1 MDHEN and CDR2 SYDVKM. Deletions cut 2 bases from V and 6 bases from J, with 20 bases between. The CDR3 spans 17 residues. Written as DNA, the CDR3 is TGTGCCAGCAGTTTAGATCGTAGCAACCCCGGGGTCAATGAGCAGTTCTTC. Its translation: CASSLDRSNPGVNEQFF. The complete variable domain, with remaining parts taken from reference TRBV28 and TRBJ2-1, reads DVKVTQSSRYLVKRTGEKVFLECVQDMDHENMFWYRQDPGLGLRLIYFSYDVKMKEKGDIPEGYSVSREKKERFSLILESASTNQTSMYLCASSLDRSNPGVNEQFFGPGTRLTVL.

This clonotype was seen many times. The chain joins TRBV7-8 to TRBJ1-1, with 7 bases identical to TRBD1. The junction had 2 bases not matched to a gene; V was cut back by 4 bases and J by 3 bases. The CDR3 totals 13 residues. Germline CDR1 is SGHVS and CDR2 is FQNEAQ. CDR3 residues: CASSSQGDTEAFF. The CDR3 DNA is TGTGCCAGCAGCTCCCAGGGGGACACTGAAGCTTTCTTT.